This entry concerns a single TCR beta chain. The data belong to a study of cytomegalovirus exposure and HLA in healthy donors. The PCR ran on 60 Vbeta and 13 Jbeta primers. The method was immunoSEQ multiplex PCR; TCRdb's version includes in-frame clones alone and lacks a portion of them. The repertoire has under 150,000 clones, approximately 72% of them found once; the top ten carry roughly 2.7%. The CDR3 covers 14 residues. Trimming took 8 bases from V and 0 from J, leaving 11 bases between them. CDR1 MNHEY and CDR2 SVGAGI come from the germline V gene. The source material was PBMCs. V usage is TRBV6-5 and J usage is TRBJ1-5; D remains ambiguous. The TCR sequence derives from a human donor in good health. The CDR3 DNA reads as TGTGCCAGCCGTACATTATATAGCAATCAGCCCCAGCATTTT. Translation gives CASRTLYSNQPQHF.